This entry features one TCR beta chain sequence. Its specificity is unknown. This entry comes from a study of Tregs in tolerant kidney transplant recipients. Study-level results: Validation in larger populations is needed because few patients were studied. Activated donor B cell expansion appeared to reveal the most relevant donor-specific TCRbeta repertoire.

Some clones are missing from TCRdb's copy, which holds only in-frame ones; the method was immunoSEQ multiplex PCR. This sample yields 200,000 to 300,000 clones, of which 84% are seen a single time; 0.64% belongs to the top ten. J was trimmed by 0 bases and V by 3 bases; bases with no gene match: 2. Germline CDR1 and CDR2: SGHRS and YFSETQ. CDR3 length equals 15 residues. Thawed PBMCs were FACS-sorted into unstimulated CD4+CD25+CD127- regulatory T cells, CD4+CD25- non-regulatory cells, CD4 and CD8 cells. This chain uses TRBV5-1 with TRBJ2-3, with 9 bases matching TRBD1. The receptor was isolated from a human donor in good health. The sequenced material came from CD4+ T cells from blood. Here the CDR3 reads CASSSGQGSTDTQYF. Here the CDR3 DNA reads TGCGCCAGCAGCTCGGGACAGGGAAGCACAGATACGCAGTATTTT.